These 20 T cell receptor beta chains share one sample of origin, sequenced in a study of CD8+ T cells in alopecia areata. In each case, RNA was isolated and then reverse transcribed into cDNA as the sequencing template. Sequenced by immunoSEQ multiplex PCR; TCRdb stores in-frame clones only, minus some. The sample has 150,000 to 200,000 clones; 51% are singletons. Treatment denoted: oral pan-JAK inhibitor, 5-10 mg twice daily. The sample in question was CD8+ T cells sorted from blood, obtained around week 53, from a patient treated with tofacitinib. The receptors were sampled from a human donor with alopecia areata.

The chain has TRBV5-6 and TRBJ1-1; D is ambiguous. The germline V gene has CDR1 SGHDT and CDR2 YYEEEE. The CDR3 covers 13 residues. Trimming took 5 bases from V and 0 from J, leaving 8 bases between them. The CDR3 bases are TGTGCCAGCAGTCTGCTCCTGAACACTGAAGCTTTCTTT. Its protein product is CASSLLLNTEAFF.

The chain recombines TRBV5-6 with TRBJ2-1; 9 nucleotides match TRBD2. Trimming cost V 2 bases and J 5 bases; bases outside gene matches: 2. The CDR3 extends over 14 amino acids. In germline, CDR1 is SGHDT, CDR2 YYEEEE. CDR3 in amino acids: CASSFSGGHNEQFF. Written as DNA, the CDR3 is TGTGCCAGCAGCTTTAGCGGGGGACACAATGAGCAGTTCTTC.

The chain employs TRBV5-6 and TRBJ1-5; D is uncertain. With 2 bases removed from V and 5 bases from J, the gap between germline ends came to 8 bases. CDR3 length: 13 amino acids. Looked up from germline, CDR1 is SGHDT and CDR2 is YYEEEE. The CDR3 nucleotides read TGTGCCAGCAGCTTCTACTCAGATCAGCCCCAGCATTTT. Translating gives CASSFYSDQPQHF.

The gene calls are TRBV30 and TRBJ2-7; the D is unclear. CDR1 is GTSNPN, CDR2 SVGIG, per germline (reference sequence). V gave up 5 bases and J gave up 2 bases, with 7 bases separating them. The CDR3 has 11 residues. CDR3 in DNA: TGTGCCTGGGGGGATCCCTACGAGCAGTACTTC. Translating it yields CAWGDPYEQYF.

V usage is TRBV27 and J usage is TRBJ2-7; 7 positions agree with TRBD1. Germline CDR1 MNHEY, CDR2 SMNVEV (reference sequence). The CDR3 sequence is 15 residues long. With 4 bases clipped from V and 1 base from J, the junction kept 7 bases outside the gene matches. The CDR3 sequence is CASSSLGQPSYEQYF. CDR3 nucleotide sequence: TGTGCCAGCAGTTCCCTGGGACAGCCGTCCTACGAGCAGTACTTC.

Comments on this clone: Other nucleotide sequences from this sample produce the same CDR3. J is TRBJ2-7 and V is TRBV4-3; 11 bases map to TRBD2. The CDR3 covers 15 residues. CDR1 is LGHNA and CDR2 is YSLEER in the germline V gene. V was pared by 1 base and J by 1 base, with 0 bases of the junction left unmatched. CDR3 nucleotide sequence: TGCGCCAGCAGCCAAGGACTAGCGGGGTCCTACGAGCAGTACTTC. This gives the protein CASSQGLAGSYEQYF.

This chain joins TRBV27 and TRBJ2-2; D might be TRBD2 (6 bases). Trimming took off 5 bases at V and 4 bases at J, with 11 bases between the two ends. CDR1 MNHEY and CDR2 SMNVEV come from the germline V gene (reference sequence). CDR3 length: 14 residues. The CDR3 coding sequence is TGTGCCAGCAGTCGGATCGGGGGCACCGGGGAGCTGTTTTTT. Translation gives CASSRIGGTGELFF.

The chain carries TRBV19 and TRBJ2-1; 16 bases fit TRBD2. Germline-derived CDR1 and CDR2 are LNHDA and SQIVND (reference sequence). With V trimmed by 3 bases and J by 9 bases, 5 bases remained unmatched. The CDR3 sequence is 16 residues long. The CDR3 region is CASSMGTSGGAFEQFF. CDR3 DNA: TGTGCCAGTAGTATGGGGACTAGCGGGGGGGCTTTTGAGCAGTTCTTC.

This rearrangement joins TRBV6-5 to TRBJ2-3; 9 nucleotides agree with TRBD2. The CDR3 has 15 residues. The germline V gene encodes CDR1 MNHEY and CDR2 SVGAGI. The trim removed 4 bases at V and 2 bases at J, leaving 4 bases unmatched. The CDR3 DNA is TGTGCCAGCAGTTTGGGCGGGGGGGTCACAGATACGCAGTATTTT. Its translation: CASSLGGGVTDTQYF.

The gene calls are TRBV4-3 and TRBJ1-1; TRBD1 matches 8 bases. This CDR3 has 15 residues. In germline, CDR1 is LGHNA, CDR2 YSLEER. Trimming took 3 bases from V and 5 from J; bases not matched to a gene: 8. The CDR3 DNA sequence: TGCGCCAGCAGCCAGGAACAGGGGGTGGTAACTGAAGCTTTCTTT. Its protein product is CASSQEQGVVTEAFF.

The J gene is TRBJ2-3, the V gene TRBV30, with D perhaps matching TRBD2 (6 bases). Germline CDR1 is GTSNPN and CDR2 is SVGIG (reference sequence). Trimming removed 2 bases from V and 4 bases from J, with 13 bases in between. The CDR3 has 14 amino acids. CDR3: CAWSRQGGSDTQYF. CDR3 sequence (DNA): TGTGCCTGGAGTCGCCAGGGAGGTTCAGATACGCAGTATTTT.

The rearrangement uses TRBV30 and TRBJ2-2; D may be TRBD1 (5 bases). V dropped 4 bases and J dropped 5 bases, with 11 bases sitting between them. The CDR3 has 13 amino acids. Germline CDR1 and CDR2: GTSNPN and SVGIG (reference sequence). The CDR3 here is CAWNQGSTGELFF. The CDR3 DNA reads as TGTGCCTGGAACCAGGGATCGACCGGGGAGCTGTTTTTT.

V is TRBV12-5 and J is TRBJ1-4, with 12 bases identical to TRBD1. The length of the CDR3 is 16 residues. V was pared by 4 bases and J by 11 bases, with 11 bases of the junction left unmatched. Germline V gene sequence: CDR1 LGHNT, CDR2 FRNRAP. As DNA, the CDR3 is TGTGCTAGTGGTTGGACCGCCGGGACAGGGGGCTCGAAACTGTTTTTT. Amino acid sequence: CASGWTAGTGGSKLFF. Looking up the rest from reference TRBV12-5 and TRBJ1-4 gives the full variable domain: DARVTQTPRHKVTEMGQEVTMRCQPILGHNTVFWYRQTMMQGLELLAYFRNRAPLDDSGMPKDRFSAEMPDATLATLKIQPSEPRDSAVYFCASGWTAGTGGSKLFFGSGTQLSVL.

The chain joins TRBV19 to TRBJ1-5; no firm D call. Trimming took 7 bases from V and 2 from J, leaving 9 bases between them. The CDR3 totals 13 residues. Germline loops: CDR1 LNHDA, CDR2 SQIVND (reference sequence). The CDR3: CASKWQGNQPQHF. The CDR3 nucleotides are TGTGCCAGTAAGTGGCAGGGCAATCAGCCCCAGCATTTT.

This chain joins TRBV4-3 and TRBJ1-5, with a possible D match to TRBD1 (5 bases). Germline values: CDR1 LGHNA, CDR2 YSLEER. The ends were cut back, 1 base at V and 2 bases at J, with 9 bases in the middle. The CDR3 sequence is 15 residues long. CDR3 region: CASSQVVGGNQPQHF. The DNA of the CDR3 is TGCGCCAGCAGCCAAGTAGTAGGGGGCAATCAGCCCCAGCATTTT.

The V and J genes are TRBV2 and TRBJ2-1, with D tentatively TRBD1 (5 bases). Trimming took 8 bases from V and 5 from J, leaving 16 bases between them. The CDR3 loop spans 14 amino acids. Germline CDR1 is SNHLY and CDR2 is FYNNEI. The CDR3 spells CASVFVQGHNEQFF. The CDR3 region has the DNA TGTGCCAGCGTTTTCGTTCAGGGTCACAATGAGCAGTTCTTC.

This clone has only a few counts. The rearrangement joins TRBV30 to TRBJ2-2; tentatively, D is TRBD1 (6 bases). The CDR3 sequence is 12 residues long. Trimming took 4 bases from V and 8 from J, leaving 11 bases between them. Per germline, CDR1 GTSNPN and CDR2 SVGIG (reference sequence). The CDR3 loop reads CAWTQGIGELFF. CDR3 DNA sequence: TGTGCCTGGACTCAGGGGATTGGGGAGCTGTTTTTT.

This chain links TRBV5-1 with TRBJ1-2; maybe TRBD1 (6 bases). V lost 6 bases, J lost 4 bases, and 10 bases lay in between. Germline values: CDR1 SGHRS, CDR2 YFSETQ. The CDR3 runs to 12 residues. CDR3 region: CASKGDGYGYTF. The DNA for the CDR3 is TGCGCCAGCAAGGGGGACGGCTATGGCTACACCTTC. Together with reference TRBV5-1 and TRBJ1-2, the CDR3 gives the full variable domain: KAGVTQTPRYLIKTRGQQVTLSCSPISGHRSVSWYQQTPGQGLQFLFEYFSETQRNKGNFPGRFSGRQFSNSRSEMNVSTLELGDSALYLCASKGDGYGYTFGSGTRLTVV.

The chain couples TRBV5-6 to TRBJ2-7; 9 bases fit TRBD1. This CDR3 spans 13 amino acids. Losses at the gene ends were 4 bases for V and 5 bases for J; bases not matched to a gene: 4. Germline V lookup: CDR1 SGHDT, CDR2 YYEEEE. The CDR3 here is CASSGDRVHEQYF. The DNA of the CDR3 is TGTGCCAGCAGCGGGGACAGGGTCCACGAGCAGTACTTC.

The CDR3 loop is CASSLTGRTSTDTQYF. The DNA of the CDR3 is TGTGCCAGCAGTTTAACAGGGCGGACTAGCACAGATACGCAGTATTTT. The V and J genes are TRBV27 and TRBJ2-3, with a possible D match to TRBD1 (6 bases). V lost 2 bases and J 0 bases, leaving 12 bases between the germline ends. The CDR3 extends over 16 amino acids. The germline gives CDR1 MNHEY, CDR2 SMNVEV (reference sequence).